These 26 T cell receptor beta chains were all obtained from the same sample, sequenced in a study of shared clonotypes between healthy human individuals. The protocol was immunoSEQ multiplex PCR, while the TCRdb copy is restricted to in-frame clones and leaves out a portion. The sample consists of fewer than 3 million clones, 80% to 95% of them appearing once. The sequencing sample was made of naive CD4+ T cells from PBMCs. Specified subset: CD45RA+ positively selected. The receptors here all came from a young man in good health. Some clones in this sample may be carry-over from other donors' samples.

In regard to this clone: Its ends do not fully match the called genes, so a read error is possible. V gene TRBV28 combines with J gene TRBJ1-5; D gene unclear. The germline V gene has CDR1 MDHEN and CDR2 SYDVKM. CDR3 length equals 15 residues. CDR3 protein: CASSLWAASNQPRHF. In nucleotides, the CDR3 is TGTGCCAGCAGTTTATGGGCAGCTTCCAATCAGCCCCGGCATTTT.

CDR3 in DNA: TGTGCCAGCAGCCGCCTTATCGGGGGGCTTGTTGAAAAACTGTTTTTT. Translation gives CASSRLIGGLVEKLFF. The rearrangement joins TRBV7-2 to TRBJ1-4, with a tentative D call TRBD1 (6 bases). Germline lookup yields CDR1 SGHTA and CDR2 FQGNSA. The length of the CDR3 is 16 residues. V lost 5 bases to trimming and J lost 7 bases, with 20 bases between them.

V is TRBV6-5 and J is TRBJ2-3; 8 bases fit TRBD2. J was trimmed by 7 bases and V by 5 bases; bases with no gene match: 11. CDR1 and CDR2 (germline): MNHEY, SVGAGI. CDR3 length: 15 residues. The CDR3 loop reads CASSGPGLGRYTQYF. In DNA, the CDR3 is TGTGCCAGCAGTGGTCCGGGACTAGGCCGTTATACGCAGTATTTT.

The rearrangement uses TRBV9 and TRBJ2-1; 9 nucleotides agree with TRBD1. The CDR3 is made up of 13 amino acids. Per the germline V gene, CDR1 is SGDLS and CDR2 is YYNGEE. The J segment lost 14 bases and the V segment lost 2 bases, leaving 8 bases of the junction unmatched. CDR3 protein: CASSVHLRDREFF. The CDR3 DNA reads TGTGCCAGCAGCGTCCACCTCCGGGACAGGGAGTTCTTC.

V usage is TRBV29-1 and J usage is TRBJ2-6, with D perhaps given as TRBD1 or TRBD2 (6 bases each). The germline V gene encodes CDR1 SQVTM and CDR2 ANQGSEA. The CDR3 contains 16 residues. Trimming took off 4 bases at V and 4 bases at J, with 17 bases between the two ends. The CDR3 bases are TGCAGCGTTGTGTCGGGGGCTTGGTCCGGGGCCAACGTCCTGACTTTC. Its translation: CSVVSGAWSGANVLTF.

This clone turned up a few times. The sample carries other DNA sequences with the same CDR3. The genes are TRBV4-2 and TRBJ1-1; a weak D match, TRBD1 (5 bases). V lost 0 bases, J lost 0 bases, and 11 bases lay in between. The CDR3 has 16 residues. Germline values: CDR1 LGHNA, CDR2 YNFKEQ. The CDR3 region is CASSQDRGRVNTEAFF. The CDR3, as DNA: TGTGCCAGCAGCCAAGATAGGGGCAGAGTGAACACTGAAGCTTTCTTT.

This sequence joins TRBV28 and TRBJ2-7; 8 bases map to TRBD1. The CDR3 length is 13 residues. Trimming at V came to 6 bases and at J to 6 bases, leaving 7 bases not matched to a gene. The V gene's germline CDR1 is MDHEN and CDR2 SYDVKM. The CDR3 loop reads CASRPGQVGEQYF. The DNA for the CDR3 is TGTGCCAGCAGACCGGGACAGGTGGGCGAGCAGTACTTC. Complete variable domain (other parts from reference TRBV28 and TRBJ2-7): DVKVTQSSRYLVKRTGEKVFLECVQDMDHENMFWYRQDPGLGLRLIYFSYDVKMKEKGDIPEGYSVSREKKERFSLILESASTNQTSMYLCASRPGQVGEQYFGPGTRLTVT.

The chain uses TRBV6-5 and TRBJ2-7; possibly TRBD1 for D (6 bases). The CDR3 has 15 residues. The V gene's germline CDR1 is MNHEY and CDR2 SVGAGI. V was clipped by 0 bases and J by 2 bases, with 11 bases between them. CDR3 loop: CASSYSPTGPYEQYF. The CDR3 bases are TGTGCCAGCAGTTACTCCCCGACAGGTCCCTACGAGCAGTACTTC.

V gene TRBV28 combines with J gene TRBJ2-3; D is tentatively TRBD1 or TRBD2 (5 bases each). The CDR3 consists of 13 residues. Trimming shortened V by 5 bases and J by 5 bases, and 11 bases separated the two germline ends. Germline values: CDR1 MDHEN, CDR2 SYDVKM. The DNA of the CDR3 is TGTGCCAGCAGTCCCCCGAGGGGAGATACGCAGTATTTT. Protein sequence: CASSPPRGDTQYF.

The chain carries TRBV27 and TRBJ2-1; 10 nucleotides line up with TRBD2. Germline CDR1 reads MNHEY; CDR2 reads SMNVEV (reference sequence). Germline trimming cut 3 bases from V and 7 bases from J; bases unmatched to any gene: 12. This CDR3 has 17 residues. The CDR3 sequence is CASSLRLAGATGNEQFF. The CDR3 DNA sequence: TGTGCCAGCAGTTTGCGTCTAGCGGGGGCTACTGGGAATGAGCAGTTCTTC.

The chain joins TRBV4-1 to TRBJ1-4, with D uncertain. CDR3 length: 13 amino acids. Trimming left V 2 bases short and J 12 bases short, with 13 bases between. Germline V lookup: CDR1 MGHRA, CDR2 YSYEKL. The CDR3 DNA follows: TGCGCCAGCAGCCAACATACCTCTATGGAACTGTTTTTT. This translates into CASSQHTSMELFF.

This clone was seen once. The genes are TRBV30 and TRBJ1-6; a weak D match, TRBD1 (6 bases). There are 14 residues in the CDR3. V lost 5 bases and J 7 bases, leaving 15 bases between the germline ends. The germline gives CDR1 GTSNPN, CDR2 SVGIG (reference sequence). CDR3 protein: CAWGRTARNSPLHF. CDR3 bases: TGTGCCTGGGGCCGGACAGCGCGAAATTCACCCCTCCACTTT.

The rearrangement joins TRBV28 to TRBJ1-5; D may be TRBD1 (6 bases). Germline CDR1 is MDHEN and CDR2 is SYDVKM. V lost 6 bases and J lost 6, with 18 bases in between. The CDR3 has 15 amino acids. The CDR3 DNA sequence: TGTGCCAGCAGACCCCAGGGGTTTCTGGGTCAGCCCCAGCATTTT. Residues: CASRPQGFLGQPQHF.

This chain uses TRBV29-1 with TRBJ2-3; D may match TRBD1 or TRBD2 (5 bases each). The germline V and J ends were trimmed by 7 bases and 3 bases, with 23 bases remaining between them. The CDR3 is 16 residues long. Per germline, CDR1 SQVTM and CDR2 ANQGSEA. As DNA, the CDR3 is TGCAGCGCTGGTGGGGGAGTCGAGGGTGGAACAGATACGCAGTATTTT. Its protein is CSAGGGVEGGTDTQYF.

The chain combines TRBV7-2 with TRBJ2-3; 10 nucleotides line up with TRBD2. Trimming took 1 base from V and 5 from J; bases not matched to a gene: 6. Germline lookup yields CDR1 SGHTA and CDR2 FQGNSA. CDR3 length: 16 residues. The DNA for the CDR3 is TGTGCCAGCAGCTTAGTCGGGGCTAGCGGGGGAGATACGCAGTATTTT. Translated, it gives CASSLVGASGGDTQYF.

The J gene is TRBJ1-1, the V gene TRBV30, with 7 nucleotides matching TRBD1. Germline CDR1 GTSNPN, CDR2 SVGIG (reference sequence). CDR3 length: 14 amino acids. Trimming at V came to 4 bases and at J to 1 base, leaving 6 bases not matched to a gene. The chain's CDR3 is CAWTKTGANTEAFF. CDR3 bases: TGTGCCTGGACCAAAACAGGGGCGAACACTGAAGCTTTCTTT.

The chain uses TRBV7-3 and TRBJ2-2; 9 positions agree with TRBD2. Germline CDR1 and CDR2: SGHTA and FQGTGA. The CDR3 loop spans 16 amino acids. V was pared by 1 base and J by 7 bases, with 7 bases of the junction left unmatched. In nucleotides, the CDR3 is TGTGCCAGCAGCTTAAGTTTTAGCGGGAGCGGCGGGGAGCTGTTTTTT. Protein: CASSLSFSGSGGELFF.

The J gene is TRBJ2-1, the V gene TRBV7-2; D gene uncertain. This CDR3 spans 15 amino acids. Per the germline V gene, CDR1 is SGHTA and CDR2 is FQGNSA. The ends were cut back, 2 bases at V and 0 bases at J, with 8 bases in the middle. Here the CDR3 reads CASSLSQSSYNEQFF. Here the CDR3 DNA reads TGTGCCAGCAGCTTATCCCAGAGCTCCTACAATGAGCAGTTCTTC.

The gene calls are TRBV11-2 and TRBJ2-5; possibly TRBD2 for D (7 bases). The CDR3 covers 16 residues. The germline V gene has CDR1 SGHAT and CDR2 FQNNGV. V lost 5 bases to trimming and J lost 4 bases, with 20 bases between them. CDR3 coding DNA: TGTGCCAGCAGCCAAAATGGGGGCGGGAGCGGAGAGACCCAGTACTTC. Protein product: CASSQNGGGSGETQYF.

Worth noting for this clone: Other DNA sequences in the sample encode the same CDR3. CDR3 region: CASSEFAGAYEQYF. CDR3 nucleotide sequence: TGTGCCAGCAGTGAATTTGCGGGAGCCTACGAGCAGTACTTC. The chain recombines TRBV2 with TRBJ2-7, with TRBD2 identical over 7 bases. Germline trimming cut 2 bases from V and 2 bases from J; bases unmatched to any gene: 3. The CDR3 length is 14 residues. CDR1 is SNHLY and CDR2 is FYNNEI in the germline V gene.

This clone was picked up one time. The chain recombines TRBV28 with TRBJ2-7; 8 bases match TRBD2. The V and J ends lost 5 bases and 1 base, in that order; junction bases with no gene match: 10. Looked up from germline, CDR1 is MDHEN and CDR2 is SYDVKM. CDR3 length: 16 residues. CDR3 in amino acids: CASSPSALAGSYEQYF. The CDR3 coding sequence is TGTGCCAGCAGTCCCTCGGCGTTAGCGGGATCCTACGAGCAGTACTTC.

V usage is TRBV4-1 and J usage is TRBJ2-7; 10 positions match TRBD2. This CDR3 has 15 amino acids. V trimming: 1 base; J trimming: 3 bases; junction bases outside the gene matches: 3. The germline V gene encodes CDR1 MGHRA and CDR2 YSYEKL. CDR3 bases: TGCGCCAGCAGCCAAGTAGGGACTAGCGTCTACGAGCAGTACTTC. Amino acids: CASSQVGTSVYEQYF.

The chain combines TRBV4-3 with TRBJ2-3; 9 bases align to TRBD1. There are 17 residues in the CDR3. The V segment lost 0 bases and the J segment 0 bases; nucleotides outside the gene matches: 4. CDR1 is LGHNA and CDR2 is YSLEER in the germline V gene. CDR3 in DNA: TGCGCCAGCAGCCAAGATCGTGGGACAGGGAGCACAGATACGCAGTATTTT. Amino acid sequence: CASSQDRGTGSTDTQYF.

The V gene is TRBV6-1, the J gene TRBJ1-2; D unresolved. Germline CDR1 reads MNHNS; CDR2 reads SASEGT. This CDR3 has 13 residues. V was shortened by 5 bases and J by 4 bases, with 11 bases between the two germline ends. CDR3 sequence: CASSQPALYGYTF. The CDR3 nucleotides read TGTGCCAGCAGTCAGCCGGCGCTCTATGGCTACACCTTC.

The sample holds a few counts of this clone. Other DNA sequences in this sample translate to the same CDR3. CDR3 coding DNA: TGCGCCAGCAGCTTGGGGCAGAGGAACACTGAAGCTTTCTTT. Its translation: CASSLGQRNTEAFF. The rearrangement joins TRBV5-1 to TRBJ1-1; D gene uncertain. The V end lost 0 bases, the J end lost 1 base, and 7 bases lay between the germline ends. The CDR3 runs to 14 residues. Germline CDR1 SGHRS, CDR2 YFSETQ.

The chain is built from TRBV9 and TRBJ2-6; 9 nucleotides match TRBD1. Trimming removed 5 bases from V and 0 bases from J; junction bases left unmatched: 6. The CDR3 has 17 residues. From germline, CDR1 is SGDLS and CDR2 YYNGEE. CDR3 in DNA: TGTGCCAGCAGAGAGGGACAGGGCTTCTCTGGGGCCAACGTCCTGACTTTC. Encoded protein: CASREGQGFSGANVLTF.